This T cell receptor beta chain was captured in a study of blood T cell repertoires in COVID-19. Study in general: The analysed material was cDNA or gDNA that came from T cells, B-cell-depleted T cells, or PBMCs.

Germline loops: CDR1 LGHNA, CDR2 YSLEER. The CDR3 has 17 residues. V was pared by 0 bases and J by 1 base, with 13 bases between. TCRdb's table, derived via immunoSEQ multiplex PCR, lists solely in-frame clones and lacks some. The sample has approximately 170,000 clones, about nine tenths seen once. The sequence derives from a woman aged 70-85 years with acute or convalescent COVID-19. V gene TRBV4-3 combines with J gene TRBJ1-5, with a tentative D call TRBD1 (5 bases). The source material was peripheral blood. DNA for the CDR3: TGCGCCAGCAGCCAAGATCTGGGGCATTTCAGCAATCAGCCCCAGCATTTT. Translated: CASSQDLGHFSNQPQHF.